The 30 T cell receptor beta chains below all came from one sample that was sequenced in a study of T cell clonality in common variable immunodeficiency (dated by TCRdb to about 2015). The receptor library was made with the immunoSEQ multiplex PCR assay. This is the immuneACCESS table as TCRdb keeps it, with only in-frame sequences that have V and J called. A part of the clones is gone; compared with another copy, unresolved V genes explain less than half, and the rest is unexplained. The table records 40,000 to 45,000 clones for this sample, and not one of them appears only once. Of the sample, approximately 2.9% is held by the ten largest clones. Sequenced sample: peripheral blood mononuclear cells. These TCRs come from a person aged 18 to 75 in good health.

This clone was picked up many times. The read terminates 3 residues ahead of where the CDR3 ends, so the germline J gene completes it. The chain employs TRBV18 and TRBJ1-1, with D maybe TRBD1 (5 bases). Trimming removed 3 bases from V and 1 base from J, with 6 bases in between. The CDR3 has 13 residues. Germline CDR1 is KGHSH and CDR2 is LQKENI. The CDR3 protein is CASSPQGNTEAFF. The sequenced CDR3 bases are TGTGCCAGCTCACCTCAGGGGAACACTGAA.

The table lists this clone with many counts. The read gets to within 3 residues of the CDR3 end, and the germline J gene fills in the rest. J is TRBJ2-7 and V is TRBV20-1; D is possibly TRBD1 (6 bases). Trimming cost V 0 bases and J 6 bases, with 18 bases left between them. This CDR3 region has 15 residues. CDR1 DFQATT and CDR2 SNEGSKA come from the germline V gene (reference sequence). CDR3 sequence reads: CSARDQPLRGSEQYF. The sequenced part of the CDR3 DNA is TGCAGTGCTAGAGATCAGCCTCTCAGGGGTTCCGAG.

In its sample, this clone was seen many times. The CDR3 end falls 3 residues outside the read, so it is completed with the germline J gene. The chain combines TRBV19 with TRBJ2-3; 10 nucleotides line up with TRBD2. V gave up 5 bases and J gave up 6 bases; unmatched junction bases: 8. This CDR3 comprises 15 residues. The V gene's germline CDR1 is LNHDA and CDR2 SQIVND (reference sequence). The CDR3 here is CASSVRTSGSDTQYF. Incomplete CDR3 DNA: TGTGCCAGTAGTGTGAGGACTAGCGGATCGGATACG.

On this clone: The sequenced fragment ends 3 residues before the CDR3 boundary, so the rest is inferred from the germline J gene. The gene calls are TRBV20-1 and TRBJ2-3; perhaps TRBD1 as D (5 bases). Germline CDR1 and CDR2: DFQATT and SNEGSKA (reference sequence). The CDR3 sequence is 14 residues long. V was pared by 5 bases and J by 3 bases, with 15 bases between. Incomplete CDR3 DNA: TGCAGTGCTTCAGGACATTCTAGGACAGATACG. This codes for CSASGHSRTDT. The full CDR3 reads CSASGHSRTDTQYF.

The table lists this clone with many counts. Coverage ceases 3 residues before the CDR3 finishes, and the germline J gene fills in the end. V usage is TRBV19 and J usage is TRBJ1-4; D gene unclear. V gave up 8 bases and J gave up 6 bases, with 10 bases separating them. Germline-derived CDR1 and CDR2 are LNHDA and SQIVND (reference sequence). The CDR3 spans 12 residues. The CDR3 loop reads CASAVLDEKLFF. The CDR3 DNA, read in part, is TGTGCCAGTGCAGTCCTGGATGAAAAA.

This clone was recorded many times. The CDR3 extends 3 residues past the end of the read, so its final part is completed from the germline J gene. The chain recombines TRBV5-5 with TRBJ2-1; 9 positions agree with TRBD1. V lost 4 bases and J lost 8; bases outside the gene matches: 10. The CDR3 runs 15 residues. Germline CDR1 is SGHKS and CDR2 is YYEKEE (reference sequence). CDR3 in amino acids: CASSTAGTGSHEQFF. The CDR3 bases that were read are TGTGCCAGCAGCACGGCCGGGACAGGGTCCCATGAG. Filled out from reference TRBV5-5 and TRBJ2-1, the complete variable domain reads DAGVTQSPTHLIKTRGQQVTLRCSPISGHKSVSWYQQVLGQGPQFIFQYYEKEERGRGNFPDRFSARQFPNYSSELNVNALLLGDSALYLCASSTAGTGSHEQFFGPGTRLTVL.

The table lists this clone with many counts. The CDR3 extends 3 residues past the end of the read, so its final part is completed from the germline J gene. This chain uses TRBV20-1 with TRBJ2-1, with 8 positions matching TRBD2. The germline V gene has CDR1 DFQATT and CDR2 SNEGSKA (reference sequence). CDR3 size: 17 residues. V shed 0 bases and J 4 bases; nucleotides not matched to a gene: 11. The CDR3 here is CSARDPLVSGGYNEQFF. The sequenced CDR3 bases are TGCAGTGCTAGAGATCCCCTGGTGAGCGGGGGATACAATGAG.

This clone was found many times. CDR3 DNA, as far as it was read: TGCGCCAGCAGCTTGGGGGGCAGCCCCTCCGGTCTTCAAGAGACC. Translation: CASSLGGSPSGLQET. The entire CDR3 protein reads CASSLGGSPSGLQETQYF. The chain joins TRBV5-1 to TRBJ2-5, with D perhaps matching TRBD1 (5 bases). The CDR3 end is not reached by the read, which stops 3 residues before it; the germline J gene fills it in. Looked up from germline, CDR1 is SGHRS and CDR2 is YFSETQ. The CDR3 spans 18 residues. V was pared by 0 bases and J by 2 bases, with 20 bases between.

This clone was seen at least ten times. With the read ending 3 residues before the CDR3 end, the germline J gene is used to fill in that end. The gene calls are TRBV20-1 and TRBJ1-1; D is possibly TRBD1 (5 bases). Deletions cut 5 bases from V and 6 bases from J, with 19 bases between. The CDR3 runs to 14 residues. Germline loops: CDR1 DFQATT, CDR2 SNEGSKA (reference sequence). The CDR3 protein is CSAGTHQGRAEAFF. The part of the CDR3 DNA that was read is TGCAGTGCTGGGACTCACCAGGGTCGCGCTGAA.

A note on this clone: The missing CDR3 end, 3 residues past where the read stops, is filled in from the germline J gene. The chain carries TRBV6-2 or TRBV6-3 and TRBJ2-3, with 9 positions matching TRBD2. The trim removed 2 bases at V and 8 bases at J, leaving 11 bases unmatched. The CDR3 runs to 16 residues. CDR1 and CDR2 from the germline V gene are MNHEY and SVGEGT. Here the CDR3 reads CASSYPEAGGSRTQYF. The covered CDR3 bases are TGTGCCAGCAGTTACCCGGAAGCGGGAGGTTCGCGTACG.

CDR3 DNA, as far as it was read: TGTGCCAGCAGCTTAGGACTACGGCGCACAGATACG. The encoded protein is CASSLGLRRTDT. The full CDR3 protein is CASSLGLRRTDTQYF. The chain uses TRBV7-2 and TRBJ2-3; perhaps TRBD2 as D (5 bases). From the germline J gene comes the end of the CDR3, since the read stops 3 residues before it. Per the germline V gene, CDR1 is SGHTA and CDR2 is FQGNSA. This CDR3 is 15 amino acids long. Trimming removed 1 base at V and 1 base at J, with 9 bases between.

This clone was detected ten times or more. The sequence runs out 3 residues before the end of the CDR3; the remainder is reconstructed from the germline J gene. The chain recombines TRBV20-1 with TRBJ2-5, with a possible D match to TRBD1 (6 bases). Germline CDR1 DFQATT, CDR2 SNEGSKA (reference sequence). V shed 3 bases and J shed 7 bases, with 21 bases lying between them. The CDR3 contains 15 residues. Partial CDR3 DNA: TGCAGTGCTAGTCCCTTAACCAGGGGCTCGGGGACC. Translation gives CSASPLTRGSGT. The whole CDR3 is CSASPLTRGSGTQYF.

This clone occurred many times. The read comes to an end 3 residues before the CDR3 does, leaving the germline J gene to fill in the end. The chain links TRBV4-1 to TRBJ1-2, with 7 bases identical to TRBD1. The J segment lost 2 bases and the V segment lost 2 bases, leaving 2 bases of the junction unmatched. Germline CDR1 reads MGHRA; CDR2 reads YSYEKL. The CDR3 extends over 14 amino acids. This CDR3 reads CASSQPGQNYGYTF. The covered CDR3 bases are TGCGCCAGCAGCCAACCGGGACAGAACTATGGC.

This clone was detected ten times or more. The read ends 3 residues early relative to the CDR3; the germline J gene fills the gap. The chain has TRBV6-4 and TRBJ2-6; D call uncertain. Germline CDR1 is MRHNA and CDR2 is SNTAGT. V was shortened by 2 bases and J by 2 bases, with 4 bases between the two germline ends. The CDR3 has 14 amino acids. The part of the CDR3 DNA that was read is TGTGCCAGCAGTGACAGGGCTGGGGCCAACGTC. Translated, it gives CASSDRAGANV. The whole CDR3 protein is CASSDRAGANVLTF.

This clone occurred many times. The chain's CDR3 is CASSLGGPSNGYTF. CDR3 DNA, as far as it was read: TGTGCCAGCAGCTTAGGAGGCCCCTCCAACGGC. The J gene is TRBJ1-2, the V gene TRBV7-6; no clear D gene. Read coverage stops 3 residues before the CDR3 terminus; the germline J gene supplies the remainder. CDR3 length: 14 residues. Per the germline V gene, CDR1 is SGHVS and CDR2 is FNYEAQ.

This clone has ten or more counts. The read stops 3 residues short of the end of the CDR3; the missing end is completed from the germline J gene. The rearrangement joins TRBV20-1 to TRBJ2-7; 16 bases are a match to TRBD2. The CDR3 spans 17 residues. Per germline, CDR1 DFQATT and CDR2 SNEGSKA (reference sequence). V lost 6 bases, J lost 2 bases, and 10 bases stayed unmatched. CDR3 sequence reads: CSARSGTSGGDTYEQYF. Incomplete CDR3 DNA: TGCAGTGCCAGAAGTGGGACTAGCGGGGGGGACACCTACGAG.

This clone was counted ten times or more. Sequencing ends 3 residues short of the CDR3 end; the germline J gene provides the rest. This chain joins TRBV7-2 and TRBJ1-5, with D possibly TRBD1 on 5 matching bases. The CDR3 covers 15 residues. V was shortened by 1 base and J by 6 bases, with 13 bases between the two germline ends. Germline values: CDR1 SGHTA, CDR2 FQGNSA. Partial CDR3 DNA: TGTGCCAGCAGCTTAGGGGGCGCGTCGAGTCAGCCC. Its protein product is CASSLGGASSQP. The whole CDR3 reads CASSLGGASSQPQHF. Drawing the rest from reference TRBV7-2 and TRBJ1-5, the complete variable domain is GAGVSQSPSNKVTEKGKDVELRCDPISGHTALYWYRQSLGQGLEFLIYFQGNSAPDKSGLPSDRFSAERTGGSVSTLTIQRTQQEDSAVYLCASSLGGASSQPQHFGDGTRLSIL.

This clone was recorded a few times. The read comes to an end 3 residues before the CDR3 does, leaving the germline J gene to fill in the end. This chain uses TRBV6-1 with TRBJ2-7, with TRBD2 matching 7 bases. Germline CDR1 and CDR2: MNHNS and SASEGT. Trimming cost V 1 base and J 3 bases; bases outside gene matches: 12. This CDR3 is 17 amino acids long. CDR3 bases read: TGTGCCAGCAGTGAAGGGACTAGAGTGGGCTTGGGCTACGAG. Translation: CASSEGTRVGLGYE. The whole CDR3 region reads CASSEGTRVGLGYEQYF.

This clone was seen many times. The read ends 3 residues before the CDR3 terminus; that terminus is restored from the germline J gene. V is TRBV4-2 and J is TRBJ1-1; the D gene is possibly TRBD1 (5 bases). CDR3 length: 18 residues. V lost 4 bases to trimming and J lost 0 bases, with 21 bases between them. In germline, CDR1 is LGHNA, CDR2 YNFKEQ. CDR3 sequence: CASSPRLTLQELNTEAFF. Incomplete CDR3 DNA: TGTGCCAGCAGCCCACGCCTAACCTTACAGGAATTGAACACTGAA.

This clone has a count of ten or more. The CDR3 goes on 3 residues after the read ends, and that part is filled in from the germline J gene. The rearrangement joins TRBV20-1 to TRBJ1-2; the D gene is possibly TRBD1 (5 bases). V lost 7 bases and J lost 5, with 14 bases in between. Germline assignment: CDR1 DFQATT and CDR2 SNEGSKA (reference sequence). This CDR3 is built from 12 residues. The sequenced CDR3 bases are TGCAGTGTGCCCCGAGGGGATTATGGC. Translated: CSVPRGDYG. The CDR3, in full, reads CSVPRGDYGYTF.

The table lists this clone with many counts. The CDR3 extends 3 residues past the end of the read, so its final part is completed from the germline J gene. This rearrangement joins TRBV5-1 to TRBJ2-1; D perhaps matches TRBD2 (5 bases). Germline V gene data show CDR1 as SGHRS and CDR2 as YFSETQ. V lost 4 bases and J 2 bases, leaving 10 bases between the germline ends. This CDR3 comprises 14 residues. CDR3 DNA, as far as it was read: TGCGCCAGCAGCCAAGCGGCTACCTACAATGAG. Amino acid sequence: CASSQAATYNE. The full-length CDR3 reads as CASSQAATYNEQFF.

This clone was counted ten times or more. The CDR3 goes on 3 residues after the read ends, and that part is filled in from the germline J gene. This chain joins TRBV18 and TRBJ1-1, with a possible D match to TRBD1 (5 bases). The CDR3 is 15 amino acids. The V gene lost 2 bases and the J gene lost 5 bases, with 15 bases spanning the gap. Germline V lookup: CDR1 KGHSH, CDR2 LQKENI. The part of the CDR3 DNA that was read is TGTGCCAGCTCACCATTCGTGGGGCGCGATACTGAA. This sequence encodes CASSPFVGRDTE. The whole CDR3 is CASSPFVGRDTEAFF.

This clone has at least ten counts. The DNA read from the CDR3 is TGCAGTGCTAGAGGAGGGGCAGCCAAAAACATT. Translated: CSARGGAAKNI. The CDR3 in its entirety is CSARGGAAKNIQYF. The J gene is TRBJ2-4, the V gene TRBV20-1; D possibly matches TRBD1 or TRBD2 (5 bases each). The sequence runs out 3 residues before the end of the CDR3; the remainder is reconstructed from the germline J gene. Trimming removed 1 base from V and 0 bases from J, with 7 bases in between. CDR3 length: 14 amino acids. Germline assignment: CDR1 DFQATT and CDR2 SNEGSKA (reference sequence).

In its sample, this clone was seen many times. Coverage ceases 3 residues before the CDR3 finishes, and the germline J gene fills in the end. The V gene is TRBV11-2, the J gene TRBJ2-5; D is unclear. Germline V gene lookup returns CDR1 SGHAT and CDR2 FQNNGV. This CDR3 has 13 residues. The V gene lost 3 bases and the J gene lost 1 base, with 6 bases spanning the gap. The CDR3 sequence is CASSLWAQETQYF. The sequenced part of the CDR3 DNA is TGTGCCAGCAGCTTGTGGGCCCAAGAGACC. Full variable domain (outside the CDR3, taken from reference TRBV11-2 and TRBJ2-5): EAGVAQSPRYKIIEKRQSVAFWCNPISGHATLYWYQQILGQGPKLLIQFQNNGVVDDSQLPKDRFSAERLKGVDSTLKIQPAKLEDSAVYLCASSLWAQETQYFGPGTRLLVL.

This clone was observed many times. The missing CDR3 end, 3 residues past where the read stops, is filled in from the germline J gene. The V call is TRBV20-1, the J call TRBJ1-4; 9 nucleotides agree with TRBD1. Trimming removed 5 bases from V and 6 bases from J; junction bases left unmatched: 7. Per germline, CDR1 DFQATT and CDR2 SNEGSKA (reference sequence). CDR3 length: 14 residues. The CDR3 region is CSASWTGVDEKLFF. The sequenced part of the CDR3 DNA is TGCAGTGCTTCCTGGACAGGGGTGGATGAAAAA.

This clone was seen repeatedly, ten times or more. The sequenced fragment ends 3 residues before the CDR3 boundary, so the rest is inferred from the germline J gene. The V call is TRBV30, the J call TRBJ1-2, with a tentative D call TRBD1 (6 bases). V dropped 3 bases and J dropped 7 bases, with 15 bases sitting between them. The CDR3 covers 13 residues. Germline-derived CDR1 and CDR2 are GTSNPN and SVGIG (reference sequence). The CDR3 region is CAWSGATGPGYTF. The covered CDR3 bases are TGTGCCTGGAGCGGGGCGACAGGACCTGGC. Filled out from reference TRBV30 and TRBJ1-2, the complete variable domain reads SQTIHQWPATLVQPVGSPLSLECTVEGTSNPNLYWYRQAAGRGLQLLFYSVGIGQISSEVPQNLSASRPQDRQFILSSKKLLLSDSGFYLCAWSGATGPGYTFGSGTRLTVV.

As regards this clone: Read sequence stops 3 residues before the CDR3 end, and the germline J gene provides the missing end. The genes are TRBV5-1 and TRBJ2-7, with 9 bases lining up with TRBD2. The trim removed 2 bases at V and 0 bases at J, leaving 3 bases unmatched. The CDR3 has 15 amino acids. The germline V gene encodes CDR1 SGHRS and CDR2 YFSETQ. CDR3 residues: CASSFDSGSSYEQYF. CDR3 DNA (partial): TGCGCCAGCAGCTTCGATAGCGGGAGCTCCTACGAG.

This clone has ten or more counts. This chain's CDR3 is CASSLTGGGTGELFF. CDR3 DNA (partial): TGTGCCAGCAGCTTAACAGGGGGCGGCACCGGGGAG. The chain has TRBV7-2 and TRBJ2-2; 9 nucleotides align to TRBD1. The CDR3 end lies 3 residues beyond the end of the read and is filled in from the germline J gene. Trimming took 2 bases from V and 4 from J; bases not matched to a gene: 2. Looked up from germline, CDR1 is SGHTA and CDR2 is FQGNSA. The CDR3 covers 15 residues.

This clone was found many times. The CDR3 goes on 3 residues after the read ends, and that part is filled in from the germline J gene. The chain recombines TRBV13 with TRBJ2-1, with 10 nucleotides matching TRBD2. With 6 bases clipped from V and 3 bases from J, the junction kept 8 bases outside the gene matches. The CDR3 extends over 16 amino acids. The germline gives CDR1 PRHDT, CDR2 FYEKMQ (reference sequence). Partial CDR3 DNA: TGTGCCAGCAGTCTTACCGGGACTAGCGTCTACAATGAG. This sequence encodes CASSLTGTSVYNE. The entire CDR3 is CASSLTGTSVYNEQFF.

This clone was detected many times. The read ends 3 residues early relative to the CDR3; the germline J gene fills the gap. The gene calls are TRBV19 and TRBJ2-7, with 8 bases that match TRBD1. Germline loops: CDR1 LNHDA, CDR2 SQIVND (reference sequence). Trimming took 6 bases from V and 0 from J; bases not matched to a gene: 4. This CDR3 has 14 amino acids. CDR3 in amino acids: CASSDRGHSYEQYF. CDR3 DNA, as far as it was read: TGTGCCAGTAGCGACAGGGGCCACTCCTACGAG.